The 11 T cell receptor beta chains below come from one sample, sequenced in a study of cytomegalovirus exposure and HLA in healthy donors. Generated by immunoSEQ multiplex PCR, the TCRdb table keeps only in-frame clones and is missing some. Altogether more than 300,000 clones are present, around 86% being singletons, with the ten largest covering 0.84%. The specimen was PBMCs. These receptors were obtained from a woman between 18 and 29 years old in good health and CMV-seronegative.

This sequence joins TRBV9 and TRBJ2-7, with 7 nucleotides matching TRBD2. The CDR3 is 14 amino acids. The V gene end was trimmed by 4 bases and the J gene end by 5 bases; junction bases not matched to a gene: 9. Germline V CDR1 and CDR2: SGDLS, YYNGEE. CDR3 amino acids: CASSPRAGRDEQYF. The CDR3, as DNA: TGTGCCAGCAGCCCACGAGCGGGAAGGGACGAGCAGTACTTC.

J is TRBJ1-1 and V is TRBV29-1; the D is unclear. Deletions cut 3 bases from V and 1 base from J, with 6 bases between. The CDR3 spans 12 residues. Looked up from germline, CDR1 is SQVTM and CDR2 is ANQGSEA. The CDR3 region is CSVDRSNTEAFF. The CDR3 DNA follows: TGCAGCGTTGACAGGTCGAACACTGAAGCTTTCTTT. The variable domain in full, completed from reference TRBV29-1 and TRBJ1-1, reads SAVISQKPSRDICQRGTSLTIQCQVDSQVTMMFWYRQQPGQSLTLIATANQGSEATYESGFVIDKFPISRPNLTFSTLTVSNMSPEDSSIYLCSVDRSNTEAFFGQGTRLTVV.

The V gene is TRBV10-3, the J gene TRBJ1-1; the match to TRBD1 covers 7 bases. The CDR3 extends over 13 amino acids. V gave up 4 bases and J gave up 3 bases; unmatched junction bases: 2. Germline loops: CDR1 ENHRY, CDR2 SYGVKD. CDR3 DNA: TGTGCCATCAGTGCCACAGGGGACACTGAAGCTTTCTTT. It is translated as CAISATGDTEAFF.

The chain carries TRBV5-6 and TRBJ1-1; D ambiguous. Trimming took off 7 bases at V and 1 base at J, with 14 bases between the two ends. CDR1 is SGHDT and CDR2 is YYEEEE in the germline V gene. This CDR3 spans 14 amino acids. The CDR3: CASSSRIPNTEAFF. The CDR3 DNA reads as TGTGCCAGCTCCTCGCGGATTCCGAACACTGAAGCTTTCTTT. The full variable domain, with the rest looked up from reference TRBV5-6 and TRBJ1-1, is DAGVTQSPTHLIKTRGQQVTLRCSPKSGHDTVSWYQQALGQGPQFIFQYYEEEERQRGNFPDRFSGHQFPNYSSELNVNALLLGDSALYLCASSSRIPNTEAFFGQGTRLTVV.

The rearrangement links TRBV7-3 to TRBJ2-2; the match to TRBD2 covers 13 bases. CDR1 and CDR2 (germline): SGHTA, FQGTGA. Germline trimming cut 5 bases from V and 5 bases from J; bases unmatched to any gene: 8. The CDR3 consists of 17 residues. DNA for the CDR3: TGTGCCAGCAGCGGGGGACTAGCGGGACGTGGGACCGGGGAGCTGTTTTTT. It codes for CASSGGLAGRGTGELFF.

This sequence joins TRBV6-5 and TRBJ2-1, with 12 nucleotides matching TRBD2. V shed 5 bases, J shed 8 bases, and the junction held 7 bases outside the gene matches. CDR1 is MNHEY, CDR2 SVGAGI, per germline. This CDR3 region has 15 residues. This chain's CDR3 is CASSVLAGGPYEQFF. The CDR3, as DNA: TGTGCCAGCAGTGTCCTAGCGGGAGGGCCGTATGAGCAGTTCTTC.

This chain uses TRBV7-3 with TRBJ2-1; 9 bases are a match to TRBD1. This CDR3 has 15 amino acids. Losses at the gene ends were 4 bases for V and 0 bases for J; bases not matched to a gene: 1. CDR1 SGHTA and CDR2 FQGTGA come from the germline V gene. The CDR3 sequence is CASSSTGGSYNEQFF. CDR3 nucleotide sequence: TGTGCCAGCAGCTCGACAGGGGGCTCCTACAATGAGCAGTTCTTC.

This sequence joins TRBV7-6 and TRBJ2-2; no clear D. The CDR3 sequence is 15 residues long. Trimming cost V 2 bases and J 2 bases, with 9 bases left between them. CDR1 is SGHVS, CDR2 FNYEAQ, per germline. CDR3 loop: CASSLTPINTGELFF. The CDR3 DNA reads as TGTGCCAGCAGCTTAACACCAATCAACACCGGGGAGCTGTTTTTT.

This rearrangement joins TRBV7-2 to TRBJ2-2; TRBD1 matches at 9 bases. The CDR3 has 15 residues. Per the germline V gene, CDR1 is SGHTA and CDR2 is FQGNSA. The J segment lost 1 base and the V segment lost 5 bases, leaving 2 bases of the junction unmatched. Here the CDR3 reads CASSQGQGNTGELFF. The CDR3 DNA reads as TGTGCCAGCAGCCAGGGACAGGGGAACACCGGGGAGCTGTTTTTT.

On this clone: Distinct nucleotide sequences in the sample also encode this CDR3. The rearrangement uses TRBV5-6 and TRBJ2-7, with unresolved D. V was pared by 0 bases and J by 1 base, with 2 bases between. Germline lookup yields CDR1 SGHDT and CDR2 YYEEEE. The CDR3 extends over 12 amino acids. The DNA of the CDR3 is TGTGCCAGCAGCTTGGCGTCCTACGAGCAGTACTTC. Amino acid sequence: CASSLASYEQYF.

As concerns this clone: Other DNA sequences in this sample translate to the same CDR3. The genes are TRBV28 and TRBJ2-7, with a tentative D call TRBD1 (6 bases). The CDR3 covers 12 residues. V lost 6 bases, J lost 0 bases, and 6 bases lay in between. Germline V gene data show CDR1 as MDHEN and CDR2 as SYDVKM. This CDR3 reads CASRGGSYEQYF. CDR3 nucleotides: TGTGCCAGCAGAGGGGGCTCCTACGAGCAGTACTTC.